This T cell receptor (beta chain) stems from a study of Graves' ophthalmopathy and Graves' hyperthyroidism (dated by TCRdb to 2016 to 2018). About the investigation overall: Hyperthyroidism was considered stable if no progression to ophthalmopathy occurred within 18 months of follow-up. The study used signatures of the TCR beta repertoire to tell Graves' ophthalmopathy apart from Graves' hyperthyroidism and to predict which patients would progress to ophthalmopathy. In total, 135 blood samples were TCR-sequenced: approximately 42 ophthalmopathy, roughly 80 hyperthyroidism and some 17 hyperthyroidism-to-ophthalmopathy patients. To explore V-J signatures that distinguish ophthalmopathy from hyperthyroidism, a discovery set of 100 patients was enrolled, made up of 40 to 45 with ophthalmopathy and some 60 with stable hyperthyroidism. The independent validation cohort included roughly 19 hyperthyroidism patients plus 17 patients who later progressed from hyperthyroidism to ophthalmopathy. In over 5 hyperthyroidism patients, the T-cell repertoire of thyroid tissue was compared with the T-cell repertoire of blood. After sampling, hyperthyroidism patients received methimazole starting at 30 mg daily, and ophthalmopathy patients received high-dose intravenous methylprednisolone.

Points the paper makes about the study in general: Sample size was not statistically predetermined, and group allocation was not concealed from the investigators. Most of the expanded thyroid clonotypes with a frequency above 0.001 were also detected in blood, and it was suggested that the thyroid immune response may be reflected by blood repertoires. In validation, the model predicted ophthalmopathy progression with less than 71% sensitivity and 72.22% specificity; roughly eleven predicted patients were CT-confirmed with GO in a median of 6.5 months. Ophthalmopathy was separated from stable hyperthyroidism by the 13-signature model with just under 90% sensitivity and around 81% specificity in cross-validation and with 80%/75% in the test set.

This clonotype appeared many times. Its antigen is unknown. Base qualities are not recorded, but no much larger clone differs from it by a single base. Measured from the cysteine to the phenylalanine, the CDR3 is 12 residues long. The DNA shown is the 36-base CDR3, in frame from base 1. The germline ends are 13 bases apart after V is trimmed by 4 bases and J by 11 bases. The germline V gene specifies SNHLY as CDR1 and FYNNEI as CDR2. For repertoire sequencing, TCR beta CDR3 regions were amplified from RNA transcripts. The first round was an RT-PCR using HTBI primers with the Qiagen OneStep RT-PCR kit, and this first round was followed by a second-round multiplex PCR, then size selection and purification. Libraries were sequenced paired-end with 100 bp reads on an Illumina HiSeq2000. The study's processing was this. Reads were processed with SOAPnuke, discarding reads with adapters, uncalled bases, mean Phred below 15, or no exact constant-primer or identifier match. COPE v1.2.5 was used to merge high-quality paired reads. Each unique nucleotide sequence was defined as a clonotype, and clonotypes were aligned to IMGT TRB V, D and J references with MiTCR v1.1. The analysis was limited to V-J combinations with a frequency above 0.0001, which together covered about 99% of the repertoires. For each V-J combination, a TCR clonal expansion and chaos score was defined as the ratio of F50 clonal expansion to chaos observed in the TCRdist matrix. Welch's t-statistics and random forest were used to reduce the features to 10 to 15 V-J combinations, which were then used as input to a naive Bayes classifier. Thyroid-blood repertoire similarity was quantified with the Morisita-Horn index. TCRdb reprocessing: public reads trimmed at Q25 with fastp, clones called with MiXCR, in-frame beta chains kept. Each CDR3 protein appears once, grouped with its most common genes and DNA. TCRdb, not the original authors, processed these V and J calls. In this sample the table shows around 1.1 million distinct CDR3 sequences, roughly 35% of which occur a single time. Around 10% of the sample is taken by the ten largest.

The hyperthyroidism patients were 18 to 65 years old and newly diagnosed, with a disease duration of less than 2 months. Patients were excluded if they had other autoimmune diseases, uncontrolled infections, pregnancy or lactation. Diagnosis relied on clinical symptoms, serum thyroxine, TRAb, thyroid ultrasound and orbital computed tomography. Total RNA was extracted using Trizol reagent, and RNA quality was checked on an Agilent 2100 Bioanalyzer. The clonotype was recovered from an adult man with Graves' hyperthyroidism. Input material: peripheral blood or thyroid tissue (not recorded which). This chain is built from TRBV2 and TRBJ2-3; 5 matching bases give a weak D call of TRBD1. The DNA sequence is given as TGTGCCAGCAGTGTAAGGGGAACAGGGCAGTATTTT. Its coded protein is CASSVRGTGQYF.